A single TCR beta chain is shown here with its context. The sample originates from a study of OX40 agonist ivuxolimab in advanced cancers. The method was immunoSEQ multiplex PCR; TCRdb's version includes in-frame clones alone and lacks a portion of them. The table records 90,000 or so clones, roughly 89% of them present only once. This CDR3 has 16 amino acids. Germline CDR1 SGHTA, CDR2 FQGNSA. Trimming removed 2 bases from V and 4 bases from J; junction bases left unmatched: 6. The TCR was taken from an adult with an advanced solid tumor such as melanoma, head and neck, liver or kidney cancer. The chain joins TRBV7-2 to TRBJ2-5; 11 nucleotides agree with TRBD2. The material sequenced was CD4+ or CD8+ T cells sorted from blood, taken in a trial of the OX40 agonist ivuxolimab. The CDR3 here is CASSLRLAGGVETQYF. The CDR3 DNA sequence: TGTGCCAGCAGCTTACGTCTAGCGGGAGGTGTAGAGACCCAGTACTTC.